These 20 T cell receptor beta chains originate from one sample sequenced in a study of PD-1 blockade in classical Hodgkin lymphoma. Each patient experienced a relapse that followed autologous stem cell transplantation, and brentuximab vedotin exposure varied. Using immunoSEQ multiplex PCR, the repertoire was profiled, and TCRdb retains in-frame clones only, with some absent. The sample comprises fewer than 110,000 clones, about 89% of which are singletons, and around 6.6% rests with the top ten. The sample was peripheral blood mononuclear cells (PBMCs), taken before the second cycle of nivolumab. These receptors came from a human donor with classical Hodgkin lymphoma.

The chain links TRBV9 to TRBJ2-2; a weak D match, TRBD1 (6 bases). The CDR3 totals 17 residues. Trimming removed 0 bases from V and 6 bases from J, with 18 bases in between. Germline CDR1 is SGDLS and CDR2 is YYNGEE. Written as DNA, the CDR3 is TGTGCCAGCAGCGTAGAGGGAGTAGGGGGAAGATCCGGGGAGCTGTTTTTT. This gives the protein CASSVEGVGGRSGELFF.

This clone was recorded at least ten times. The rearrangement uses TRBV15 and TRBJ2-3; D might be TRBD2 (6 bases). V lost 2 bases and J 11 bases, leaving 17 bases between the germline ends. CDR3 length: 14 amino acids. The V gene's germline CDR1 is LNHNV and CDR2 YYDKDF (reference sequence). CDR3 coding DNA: TGTGCCACCAGCAGATCTGCGGGACTTATGAGGCAGTATTTT. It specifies CATSRSAGLMRQYF.

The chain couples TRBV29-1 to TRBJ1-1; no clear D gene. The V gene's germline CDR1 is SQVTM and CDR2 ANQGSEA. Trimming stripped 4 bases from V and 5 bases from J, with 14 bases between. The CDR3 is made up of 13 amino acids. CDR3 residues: CSVVVVPGTEAFF. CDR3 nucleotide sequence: TGCAGCGTTGTTGTGGTCCCGGGGACTGAAGCTTTCTTT.

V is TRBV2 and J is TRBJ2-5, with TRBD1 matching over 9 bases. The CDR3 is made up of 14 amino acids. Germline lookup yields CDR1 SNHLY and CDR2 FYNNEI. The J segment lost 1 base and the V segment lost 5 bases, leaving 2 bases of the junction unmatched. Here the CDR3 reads CASSNRGRQETQYF. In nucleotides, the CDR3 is TGTGCCAGCAGTAACAGGGGGCGCCAAGAGACCCAGTACTTC. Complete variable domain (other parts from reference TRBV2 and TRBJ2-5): EPEVTQTPSHQVTQMGQEVILRCVPISNHLYFYWYRQILGQKVEFLVSFYNNEISEKSEIFDDQFSVERPDGSNFTLKIRSTKLEDSAMYFCASSNRGRQETQYFGPGTRLLVL.

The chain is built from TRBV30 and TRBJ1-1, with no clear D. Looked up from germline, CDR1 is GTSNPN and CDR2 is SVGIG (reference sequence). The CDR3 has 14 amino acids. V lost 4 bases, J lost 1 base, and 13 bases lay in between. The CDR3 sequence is CAWTAWAGNTEAFF. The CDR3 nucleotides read TGTGCCTGGACGGCGTGGGCCGGGAACACTGAAGCTTTCTTT. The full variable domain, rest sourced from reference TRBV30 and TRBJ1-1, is SQTIHQWPATLVQPVGSPLSLECTVEGTSNPNLYWYRQAAGRGLQLLFYSVGIGQISSEVPQNLSASRPQDRQFILSSKKLLLSDSGFYLCAWTAWAGNTEAFFGQGTRLTVV.

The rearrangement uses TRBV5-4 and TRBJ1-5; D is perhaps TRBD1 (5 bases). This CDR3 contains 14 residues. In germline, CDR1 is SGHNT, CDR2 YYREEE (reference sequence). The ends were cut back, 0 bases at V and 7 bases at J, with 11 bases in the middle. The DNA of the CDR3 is TGTGCCAGCAGCTTGGGCCCGGGGGAGCAGCCCCAGCATTTT. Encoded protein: CASSLGPGEQPQHF. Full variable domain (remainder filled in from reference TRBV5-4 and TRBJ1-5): ETGVTQSPTHLIKTRGQQVTLRCSSQSGHNTVSWYQQALGQGPQFIFQYYREEENGRGNFPPRFSGLQFPNYSSELNVNALELDDSALYLCASSLGPGEQPQHFGDGTRLSIL.

CDR3 bases: TGTGCCAGCTCACCAAGGCAGCCAAGCACAGATACGCAGTATTTT. This translates into CASSPRQPSTDTQYF. The chain employs TRBV18 and TRBJ2-3; no clear D gene. This CDR3 is built from 15 residues. Trimming stripped 2 bases from V and 0 bases from J, with 9 bases between. Germline loops: CDR1 KGHSH, CDR2 LQKENI. Drawing the rest from reference TRBV18 and TRBJ2-3, the complete variable domain is NAGVMQNPRHLVRRRGQEARLRCSPMKGHSHVYWYRQLPEEGLKFMVYLQKENIIDESGMPKERFSAEFPKEGPSILRIQQVVRGDSAAYFCASSPRQPSTDTQYFGPGTRLTVL.

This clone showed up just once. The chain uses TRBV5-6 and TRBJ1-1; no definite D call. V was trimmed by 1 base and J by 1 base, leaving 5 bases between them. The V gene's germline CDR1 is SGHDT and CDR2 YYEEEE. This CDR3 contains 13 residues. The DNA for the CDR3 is TGTGCCAGCAGCTTGTTTGGGAACACTGAAGCTTTCTTT. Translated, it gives CASSLFGNTEAFF.

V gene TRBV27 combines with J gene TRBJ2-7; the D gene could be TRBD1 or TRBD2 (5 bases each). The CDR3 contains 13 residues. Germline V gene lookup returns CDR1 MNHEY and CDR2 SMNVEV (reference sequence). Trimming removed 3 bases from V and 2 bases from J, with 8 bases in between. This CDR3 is CASSFGATYEQYF. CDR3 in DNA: TGTGCCAGCAGTTTCGGGGCTACCTACGAGCAGTACTTC.

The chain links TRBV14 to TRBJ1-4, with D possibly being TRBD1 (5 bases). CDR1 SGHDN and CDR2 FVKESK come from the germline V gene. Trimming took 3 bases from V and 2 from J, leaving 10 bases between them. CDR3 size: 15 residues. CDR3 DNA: TGTGCCAGCAGCCAGTTTTGGGGGACTAATGAAAAACTGTTTTTT. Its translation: CASSQFWGTNEKLFF. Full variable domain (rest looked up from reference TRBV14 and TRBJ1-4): EAGVTQFPSHSVIEKGQTVTLRCDPISGHDNLYWYRRVMGKEIKFLLHFVKESKQDESGMPNNRFLAERTGGTYSTLKVQPAELEDSGVYFCASSQFWGTNEKLFFGSGTQLSVL.

CDR3: CASSLSGTGYLTDTQYF. In DNA form, the CDR3 reads TGTGCCAGCAGTTTATCCGGGACAGGGTACCTCACAGATACGCAGTATTTT. This chain uses TRBV28 with TRBJ2-3, with 9 nucleotides matching TRBD1. The CDR3 covers 17 residues. Germline V gene lookup returns CDR1 MDHEN and CDR2 SYDVKM. Trimming cost V 1 base and J 2 bases; bases outside gene matches: 7.

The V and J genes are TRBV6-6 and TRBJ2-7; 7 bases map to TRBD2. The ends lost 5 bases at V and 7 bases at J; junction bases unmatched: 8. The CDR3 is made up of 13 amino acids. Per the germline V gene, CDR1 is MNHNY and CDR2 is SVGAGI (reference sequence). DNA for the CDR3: TGTGCCAGCAGTACCGGGAGGCTGGGTGAGCAGTACTTC. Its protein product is CASSTGRLGEQYF.

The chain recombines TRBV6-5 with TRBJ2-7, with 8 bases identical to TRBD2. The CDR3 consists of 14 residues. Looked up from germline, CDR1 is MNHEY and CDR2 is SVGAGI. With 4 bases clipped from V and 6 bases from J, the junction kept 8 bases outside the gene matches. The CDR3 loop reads CASSSTGTSGEQYF. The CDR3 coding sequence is TGTGCCAGCAGTTCGACCGGGACTAGTGGCGAGCAGTACTTC.

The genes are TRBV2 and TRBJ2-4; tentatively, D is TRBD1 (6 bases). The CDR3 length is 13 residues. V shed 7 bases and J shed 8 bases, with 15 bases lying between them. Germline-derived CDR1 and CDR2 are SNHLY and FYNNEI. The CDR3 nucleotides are TGTGCCAGCAACACACAGGGAGATGACATTCAGTACTTC. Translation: CASNTQGDDIQYF.

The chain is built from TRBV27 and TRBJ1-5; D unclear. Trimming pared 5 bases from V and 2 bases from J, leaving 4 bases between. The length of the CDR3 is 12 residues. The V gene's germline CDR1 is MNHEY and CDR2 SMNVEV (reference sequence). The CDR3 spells CASSQRNQPQHF. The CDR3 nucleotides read TGTGCCAGCAGTCAGCGCAATCAGCCCCAGCATTTT.

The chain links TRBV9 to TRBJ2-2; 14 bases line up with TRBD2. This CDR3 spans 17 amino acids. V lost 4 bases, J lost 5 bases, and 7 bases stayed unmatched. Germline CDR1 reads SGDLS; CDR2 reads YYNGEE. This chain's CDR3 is CASSPRLAGGRTGELFF. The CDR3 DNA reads TGTGCCAGCAGCCCCCGACTAGCGGGGGGGCGTACCGGGGAGCTGTTTTTT. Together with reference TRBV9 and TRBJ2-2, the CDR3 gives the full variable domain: DSGVTQTPKHLITATGQRVTLRCSPRSGDLSVYWYQQSLDQGLQFLIQYYNGEERAKGNILERFSAQQFPDLHSELNLSSLELGDSALYFCASSPRLAGGRTGELFFGEGSRLTVL.

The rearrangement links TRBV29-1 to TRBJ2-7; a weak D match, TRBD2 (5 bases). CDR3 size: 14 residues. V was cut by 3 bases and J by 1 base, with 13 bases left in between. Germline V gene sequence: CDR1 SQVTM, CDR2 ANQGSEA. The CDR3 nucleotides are TGCAGCGTTGACGGGATAAAAGGATCCTACGAGCAGTACTTC. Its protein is CSVDGIKGSYEQYF.

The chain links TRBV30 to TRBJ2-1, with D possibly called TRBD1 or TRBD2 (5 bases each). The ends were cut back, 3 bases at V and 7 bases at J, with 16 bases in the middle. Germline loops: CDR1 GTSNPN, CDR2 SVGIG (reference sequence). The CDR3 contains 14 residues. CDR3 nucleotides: TGTGCCTGGAGCCGGGACCCTGCGTCGAATGAGCAGTTCTTC. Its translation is CAWSRDPASNEQFF.

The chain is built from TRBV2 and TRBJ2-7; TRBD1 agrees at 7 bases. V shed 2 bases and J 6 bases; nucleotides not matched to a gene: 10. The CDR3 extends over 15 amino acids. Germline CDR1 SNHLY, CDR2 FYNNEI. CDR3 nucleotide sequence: TGTGCCAGCAGTGAACTGACAGGGAATAAGCCCGAGCAGTACTTC. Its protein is CASSELTGNKPEQYF.

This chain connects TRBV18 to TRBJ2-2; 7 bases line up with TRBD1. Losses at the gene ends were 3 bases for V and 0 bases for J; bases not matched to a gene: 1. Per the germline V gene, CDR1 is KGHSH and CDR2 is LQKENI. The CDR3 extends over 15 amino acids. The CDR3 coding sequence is TGTGCCAGCTCACCCAGGGGGACGAACACCGGGGAGCTGTTTTTT. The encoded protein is CASSPRGTNTGELFF. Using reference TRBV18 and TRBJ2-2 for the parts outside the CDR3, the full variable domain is NAGVMQNPRHLVRRRGQEARLRCSPMKGHSHVYWYRQLPEEGLKFMVYLQKENIIDESGMPKERFSAEFPKEGPSILRIQQVVRGDSAAYFCASSPRGTNTGELFFGEGSRLTVL.